Listed below are T cell receptor beta chains from one sample, sequenced in a study of T cell repertoires in cytomegalovirus infection. TCRdb redid the calling of the reads with MiXCR, one entry per CDR3 protein. The data show roughly 720,000 distinct CDR3 sequences, approximately 40% seen once. Input material: PBMCs. The receptors were gathered from a human donor in good health (CMV status not recorded). Some clones in this sample may be carry-over from other donors' samples. Each CDR3 is given with its conserved first and last residue. A D gene is named only where the DNA matches it firmly. The size entry is marked missing in some rows and otherwise reads once, few, many or a size class.

cdr3_nt	cdr3_aa	clone_size	v_call	j_call	d_call
TGCGCCAGCAGTCATCGCGGGAAGGGAGAAAAACTGTTTTTT	CASSHRGKGEKLFF	NA	TRBV23-1	TRBJ1-4	NA
TGCAGCGTTGGCGAGAGGGGGTTCACCTACGAGCAGTACTTC	CSVGERGFTYEQYF	NA	TRBV29-1	TRBJ2-7	NA
TGTGCTAGTGGTCCGAACACGACTAGCGGGAGATTCAATGAGCAGTTCTTC	CASGPNTTSGRFNEQFF	NA	TRBV12-5	TRBJ2-1	TRBD2
TGTGCCAGCAGTTTGAGGGGAGGGGACTCCTACAATGAGCAGTTCTTC	CASSLRGGDSYNEQFF	few	TRBV6-5	TRBJ2-1	TRBD2
TGTGCCAGCAGTTATGGCGGGAGCTACGAGCAGTACTTC	CASSYGGSYEQYF	many	TRBV6-2/TRBV6-3	TRBJ2-7	TRBD2
TGTGCCAGCAGTTCCTCCTACGAGGAGCAGTACTTC	CASSSSYEEQYF	NA	TRBV27	TRBJ2-7	NA
TGTGCCAGCAGCTTAGAACCCAGGGGAAGCTCCTACAATGAGCAGTTCTTC	CASSLEPRGSSYNEQFF	NA	TRBV7-2	TRBJ2-1	NA
TGTGCCAGTAGTAATAGGGGGTCAGGCAATCAGCCCCAGCATTTT	CASSNRGSGNQPQHF	NA	TRBV19	TRBJ1-5	NA
TGCAGTGCTCACCGGGACTATGGCTACACCTTC	CSAHRDYGYTF	NA	TRBV20-1	TRBJ1-2	NA
TGTGCCAGCAGCGTGGGGACCCACGCCCTCCAAGAGACCCAGTACTTC	CASSVGTHALQETQYF	NA	TRBV7-6	TRBJ2-5	NA
TGTGCCACCAGCAGAGATCTAGGACAGGGAGCCACCGGGGAGCTGTTTTTT	CATSRDLGQGATGELFF	NA	TRBV15	TRBJ2-2	TRBD1
TGTGCCAGCAGCCTCAGGGGAAAAGCTTTCTTT	CASSLRGKAFF	NA	TRBV12-3/TRBV12-4	TRBJ1-1	NA
TGTGCCAGTAGTTTCTCTCCGTTACAGGGGGCGAACACCGGGGAGCTGTTTTTT	CASSFSPLQGANTGELFF	NA	TRBV19	TRBJ2-2	TRBD1
TGTGCCAGCAGTGGAACAGGGCCGTTTCCCCAATATAATGAAGAACTGTTTTTT	CASSGTGPFPQYNEELFF	few	TRBV2	TRBJ1-4	NA
TGTGCCAGCAGTTTAACGGACAGAAGCCTTGATAGCTCCTATAATTCACCCCTCCACTTT	CASSLTDRSLDSSYNSPLHF	NA	TRBV12-3/TRBV12-4	TRBJ1-6	NA
TGTGCCAGCAGCTTAGGAATAGCGGGGGGTCGATGGGCAGATACGCAGTATTTT	CASSLGIAGGRWADTQYF	few	TRBV7-8	TRBJ2-3	TRBD2
TGTGCCAGCAGCGAGACCGGGACTCCCTACGAGCAGTACTTC	CASSETGTPYEQYF	many	TRBV7-9	TRBJ2-7	NA
TGTGCCAGCAGCCAACGGAGGCAGGGGGATCCCGGGGAGCTGTTTTTT	CASSQRRQGDPGELFF	NA	TRBV4-2	TRBJ2-2	TRBD1
TGTGCCAGCAGAACAAGAGTGAGCAATCAGCCCCAGCATTTT	CASRTRVSNQPQHF	NA	TRBV28	TRBJ1-5	NA
TGTGCCAGCAGCTTTAGAAGGACCTACGAGCAGTACTTC	CASSFRRTYEQYF	NA	TRBV7-3	TRBJ2-7	NA
TGTGCCAGCAGCCAATGGAGGGTTTCTGACACCGGGGAGCTGTTTTTT	CASSQWRVSDTGELFF	NA	TRBV3-1	TRBJ2-2	NA
TGTGCCAGCAGTGCAAGGACAAACGAGCAGTACTTC	CASSARTNEQYF	NA	TRBV6-1	TRBJ2-7	NA
TGCGCCAGCAGCCCCGGAACTAGCGGGGCCGGAGATACGCAGTATTTT	CASSPGTSGAGDTQYF	NA	TRBV5-1	TRBJ2-3	TRBD2
TGCAGCGTTGCCCTGAACACTGAAGCTTTCTTT	CSVALNTEAFF	few	TRBV29-1	TRBJ1-1	NA
TGCAGTGCTAAAGCGGGGGAGTCCACCTTC	CSAKAGESTF	NA	TRBV20-1	TRBJ1-2	NA
TGTGCCAGCAGCTTATCGGGGGGATATAGCAATCAGCCCCAGCATTTT	CASSLSGGYSNQPQHF	few	TRBV6-2/TRBV6-3	TRBJ1-5	NA
TGCGCCATCACCTACGAAATCGGGATCGAGCAGTACTTC	CAITYEIGIEQYF	once	TRBV5-1	TRBJ2-7	NA
TGTGCCAGCAGCCAAGTGGGGCAAGGCCTCCTAGAATCATTAACTGAAGCTTTCTTT	CASSQVGQGLLESLTEAFF	NA	TRBV4-2	TRBJ1-1	NA
TGTGCCAGCAGCTCAGGGGAGCATGGCTACACCTTC	CASSSGEHGYTF	few	TRBV5-4	TRBJ1-2	NA